This T cell receptor beta chain is from a study of a mutant IDH1 vaccine in newly diagnosed glioma. Turning to the study itself: The treated group averaged 40.4 years old and was around 62% male, roughly 38% female. Before enrollment, patients got radiotherapy alone, temozolomide alone, or mostly the combination.

The CDR3 runs to 17 residues. The V end lost 3 bases, the J end lost 0 bases, and 18 bases lay between the germline ends. CDR1 and CDR2 (germline): MGHRA, YSYEKL. TCRdb's table, derived via immunoSEQ multiplex PCR, lists solely in-frame clones and lacks some. This repertoire shows 24,000 or so clones, approximately 93% found once; its top ten account for 1.2%. Indicated time point: baseline, week 1 (first vaccination visit). Treatment denoted: pre-vaccination baseline after standard-of-care therapy. The chain has TRBV4-1 and TRBJ2-7, with D maybe TRBD2 (6 bases). The sequencing here drew on PBMCs, taken from a glioma patient treated with radiotherapy, temozolomide or both. The clonotype was recovered from a man aged 40-55 years with glioma. This CDR3 reads CASSHRMGGENSYEQYF. The CDR3 nucleotides are TGCGCCAGCAGCCACCGAATGGGCGGGGAGAACTCCTACGAGCAGTACTTC.